One and the same sample provided the 17 T cell receptor beta chains below, sequenced in a study of cytomegalovirus exposure and HLA in healthy donors (dated by TCRdb to about 2017). Libraries came from the immunoSEQ multiplex PCR assay. A mixture of 60 forward primers for TCR Vbeta segments and 13 reverse primers for TCR Jbeta segments was used in the multiplex PCR. Here the immuneACCESS table is served through TCRdb, limited to in-frame sequences with V and J called. Missing clones are a known gap in these copies; in checked studies unresolved V genes cover under half, and the rest lacks a known reason. A total of about 130,000 clones appear in this sample, around 82% of them only once. The top ten hold 1.2% of the sample. Specimen: PBMCs. Every receptor here comes from a female donor in good health and CMV-seronegative.

In the case of this clone: Relative to the germline gene, one junction end is altered; a read error may explain this. The chain has TRBV23-1 and TRBJ1-1, with D possibly TRBD1 on 6 matching bases. Being an ORF, TRBV23-1 has a function that is uncertain. The CDR3 is made up of 16 amino acids. CDR3 in amino acids: CASSHRRRGKPGGASF. In DNA, the CDR3 is TGCGCCAGCAGTCATCGGCGCAGGGGCAAGCCTGGTGGAGCTTCCTTT.

This clone was picked up a small number of times. One end of the junction does not line up with germline, which may come from a read error. The rearrangement links TRBV7-9 to TRBJ2-6; 7 bases match TRBD2. This CDR3 region has 12 residues. Germline V CDR1 and CDR2: SEHNR, FQNEAQ (reference sequence). The CDR3, as DNA: TGTGCCACACTAAGCGGGGCCAACGGCCTGACTTTC. Its translation: CATLSGANGLTF.

This chain connects TRBV15 to TRBJ2-3, with D perhaps matching TRBD1 (5 bases). This CDR3 is built from 14 residues. The germline V and J ends were trimmed by 1 base and 0 bases, with 5 bases remaining between them. The germline CDR1 and CDR2 sequences are LNHNV and YYDKDF (reference sequence). The CDR3 DNA reads TGTGCCACCAGCAGAGGACAGAGCACAGATACGCAGTATTTT. This sequence encodes CATSRGQSTDTQYF.

About this clone itself: An end of the junction does not agree with germline; a read error may underlie this. The chain combines TRBV5-1 with TRBJ1-1; D is uncertain. CDR1 is SGHRS and CDR2 is YFSETQ in the germline V gene. This CDR3 contains 16 residues. CDR3: CASNLAGWDLNTEAFF. Written as DNA, the CDR3 is TGCGCCAGCAACTTGGCGGGGTGGGATCTGAACACTGAAGCTTTCTTT.

The J gene is TRBJ2-7, the V gene TRBV9; 9 bases are shared with TRBD1. CDR1 and CDR2 from the germline V gene are SGDLS and YYNGEE. The CDR3 length is 15 residues. V dropped 4 bases and J dropped 3; count of bases not matched to a gene: 8. The CDR3 DNA is TGTGCCAGCAGCCGGGACAGGGCGCTTATCTACGAGCAGTACTTC. It specifies CASSRDRALIYEQYF.

V gene TRBV10-1 combines with J gene TRBJ1-1, with TRBD1 identical over 7 bases. This CDR3 has 15 residues. The germline V gene encodes CDR1 WNHNN and CDR2 SYGVQD (reference sequence). V lost 4 bases to trimming and J lost 4 bases; unmatched junction nucleotides: 9. Written as DNA, the CDR3 is TGCGCCAGCAGTGCCGAACCCAGGGGGATCACTGAAGCTTTCTTT. This sequence encodes CASSAEPRGITEAFF.

The J gene is TRBJ1-2, the V gene TRBV7-2; D is possibly TRBD1 (6 bases). The CDR3 length is 13 residues. Germline V lookup: CDR1 SGHTA, CDR2 FQGNSA. The V gene lost 6 bases and the J gene lost 2 bases, with 10 bases spanning the gap. CDR3 in amino acids: CASRKTGNYGYTF. The CDR3 DNA reads TGTGCCAGCAGGAAGACAGGAAACTATGGCTACACCTTC.

The sample holds a few counts of this clone. The chain recombines TRBV11-2 with TRBJ2-1; 9 bases map to TRBD2. Trimming took 6 bases from V and 9 from J; bases not matched to a gene: 3. Germline V gene sequence: CDR1 SGHAT, CDR2 FQNNGV. The length of the CDR3 is 12 residues. CDR3 region: CASSIAGAEQFF. The CDR3 nucleotides read TGTGCCAGCAGTATAGCGGGGGCTGAGCAGTTCTTC.

Only one count was recorded for this clone. The genes are TRBV14 and TRBJ1-1; D is unclear. The CDR3 covers 13 residues. The germline gives CDR1 SGHDN, CDR2 FVKESK. V was cut by 4 bases and J by 3 bases, with 9 bases left in between. The CDR3 loop is CASSPNRDTEAFF. Written as DNA, the CDR3 is TGTGCCAGCAGCCCAAATCGGGACACTGAAGCTTTCTTT.

For the CDR3, the DNA is TGTGCCAGCAGTTTATATCACCCGGTTTTTGGTGGCTACACCTTC. Its protein is CASSLYHPVFGGYTF. This sequence joins TRBV28 and TRBJ1-2; D is unresolved. V was trimmed by 1 base and J by 7 bases, leaving 16 bases between them. Germline loops: CDR1 MDHEN, CDR2 SYDVKM. There are 15 residues in the CDR3.

This clone has just one count. As DNA, the CDR3 is TGTGCCAGCAGGGGGCTAGCGGGTGCTGAGCAGTTCTTC. This codes for CASRGLAGAEQFF. This rearrangement joins TRBV2 to TRBJ2-1; 8 bases match TRBD2. Losses at the gene ends were 6 bases for V and 9 bases for J; bases not matched to a gene: 7. This CDR3 spans 13 amino acids. From germline, CDR1 is SNHLY and CDR2 FYNNEI.

The V call is TRBV28, the J call TRBJ2-1, with a tentative D call TRBD2 (5 bases). CDR1 is MDHEN, CDR2 SYDVKM, per germline. The CDR3 contains 15 residues. Trimming removed 5 bases at V and 7 bases at J, with 18 bases between. As DNA, the CDR3 is TGTGCCAGCAGTATCGTCTCCTACCCGGGGAATGAGCAGTTCTTC. The encoded protein is CASSIVSYPGNEQFF.

A word on this clone: The germline gene is not matched at one end of the junction; a read error may be the cause. The V gene is TRBV7-9, the J gene TRBJ1-1; a possible D gene is TRBD1 (5 bases). Germline V gene data show CDR1 as SEHNR and CDR2 as FQNEAQ (reference sequence). CDR3 length: 16 amino acids. CDR3 sequence: CSSSSKGVKGQAEAFF. The CDR3 bases are TGTTCCAGCAGCTCAAAAGGGGTCAAGGGCCAGGCTGAAGCTTTCTTT.

The table lists this clone with a few counts. The chain has TRBV11-3 and TRBJ1-5; possible D gene TRBD1, 6 bases. This CDR3 region has 15 residues. Germline CDR1 reads SGHNT; CDR2 reads YENEEA. V was trimmed by 4 bases and J by 1 base, leaving 11 bases between them. This chain's CDR3 is CASSWGRESNQPQHF. CDR3 DNA: TGTGCCAGCAGCTGGGGGCGGGAGAGCAATCAGCCCCAGCATTTT.

The V and J genes are TRBV15 and TRBJ2-1; D is unresolved. Trimming pared 4 bases from V and 0 bases from J, leaving 16 bases between. Germline V gene sequence: CDR1 LNHNV, CDR2 YYDKDF (reference sequence). This CDR3 contains 17 residues. CDR3 nucleotides: TGTGCCACCAGCACCCCTGCCAGTTCTAGCTCCTACAATGAGCAGTTCTTC. Translation: CATSTPASSSSYNEQFF.

The chain uses TRBV7-2 and TRBJ2-7; TRBD2 agrees at 9 bases. Germline CDR1 and CDR2: SGHTA and FQGNSA. J gave up 4 bases and V 5 bases, and 6 bases lay outside the gene matches. The CDR3 runs to 14 residues. The CDR3 loop reads CASSPQSGGYEQYF. The CDR3 nucleotides are TGTGCCAGCAGCCCGCAAAGCGGGGGGTACGAGCAGTACTTC.

This clone appeared a single time. The chain carries TRBV28 and TRBJ2-5; tentative D call: TRBD2 (7 bases). This CDR3 comprises 14 residues. The V end lost 7 bases, the J end lost 1 base, and 13 bases lay between the germline ends. Germline CDR1 MDHEN, CDR2 SYDVKM. CDR3 sequence reads: CASKGGVGQETQYF. The CDR3 nucleotides read TGTGCCAGCAAGGGGGGGGTGGGCCAAGAGACCCAGTACTTC.